The next 21 T cell receptor beta chains were all read from a single sample in a study of blood T cell repertoires in COVID-19. Assay: immunoSEQ multiplex PCR; the TCRdb copy retains only in-frame clones and omits some. The sample has more than 300,000 clones; 80% to 90% are singletons. The sequencing sample was made of peripheral blood. The receptors were gathered from a woman aged 45-65 years with acute or convalescent COVID-19.

The chain uses TRBV7-2 and TRBJ2-7; TRBD1 matches at 8 bases. Germline V gives CDR1 SGHTA, CDR2 FQGNSA. J lost 2 bases, V lost 1 base, and 4 bases had no gene match. The CDR3 runs 15 residues. Here the CDR3 DNA reads TGTGCCAGCAGCTTAGGAGGGACAGGAGCCTACGAGCAGTACTTC. Amino acid sequence: CASSLGGTGAYEQYF.

CDR3 sequence (DNA): TGCGCCAGCAGCCAAGATTTCGCTAGCGGGAACGGCTACGAGCAGTACTTC. Protein: CASSQDFASGNGYEQYF. The V call is TRBV4-3, the J call TRBJ2-7, with 9 bases fitting TRBD2. The CDR3 loop spans 17 amino acids. The germline V gene has CDR1 LGHNA and CDR2 YSLEER. Germline trimming cut 0 bases from V and 3 bases from J; bases unmatched to any gene: 9.

J is TRBJ2-2 and V is TRBV19, with D perhaps TRBD1 (6 bases). Germline loops: CDR1 LNHDA, CDR2 SQIVND (reference sequence). This CDR3 comprises 15 residues. V lost 5 bases and J lost 2, with 12 bases in between. CDR3 region: CASSRAGANTGELFF. In nucleotides, the CDR3 is TGTGCCAGTAGTCGGGCAGGGGCCAACACCGGGGAGCTGTTTTTT.

This chain joins TRBV7-3 and TRBJ2-2; D might be TRBD2 (5 bases). The CDR3 loop spans 15 amino acids. The germline V gene has CDR1 SGHTA and CDR2 FQGTGA. Trimming left V 0 bases short and J 0 bases short, with 5 bases between. CDR3 DNA sequence: TGTGCCAGCAGCTTAACCGGGACGAACACCGGGGAGCTGTTTTTT. Its protein product is CASSLTGTNTGELFF.

The chain uses TRBV29-1 and TRBJ2-1, with 9 bases identical to TRBD2. Germline CDR1 SQVTM, CDR2 ANQGSEA. After removal of 7 bases from V and 9 bases from J, the junction contained 10 bases not matched to a gene. The CDR3 totals 13 residues. This chain's CDR3 is CSETSTSGTEQFF. In DNA, the CDR3 is TGCAGCGAAACGTCGACTAGCGGTACTGAGCAGTTCTTC.

The rearrangement joins TRBV19 to TRBJ1-5; TRBD1 matches 8 bases. Germline CDR1 is LNHDA and CDR2 is SQIVND (reference sequence). CDR3 length equals 17 residues. J was trimmed by 6 bases and V by 6 bases; bases with no gene match: 16. The CDR3 sequence: CASRPRAGQGAVQPQHF. Here the CDR3 DNA reads TGTGCCAGTAGGCCCAGGGCAGGGCAGGGGGCTGTTCAGCCCCAGCATTTT.

The chain has TRBV6-5 and TRBJ2-3; the match to TRBD2 covers 7 bases. Looked up from germline, CDR1 is MNHEY and CDR2 is SVGAGI. With V trimmed by 2 bases and J by 3 bases, 2 bases remained unmatched. This CDR3 comprises 14 residues. The CDR3 sequence: CASSYGGGTDTQYF. The CDR3 DNA reads as TGTGCCAGCAGTTACGGCGGGGGAACAGATACGCAGTATTTT.

The chain uses TRBV5-4 and TRBJ2-3; 13 nucleotides agree with TRBD2. CDR1 is SGHNT and CDR2 is YYREEE in the germline V gene (reference sequence). The CDR3 has 18 residues. V was clipped by 4 bases and J by 0 bases; unmatched bases: 8. The CDR3 is CASSLRTSGGPSTDTQYF. The CDR3 bases are TGTGCCAGCAGCCTGAGGACTAGCGGGGGTCCTAGCACAGATACGCAGTATTTT.

There are a few counts of this clone. V is TRBV7-9 and J is TRBJ1-2, with 11 bases that match TRBD1. After removal of 5 bases from V and 8 bases from J, the junction contained 10 bases not matched to a gene. CDR1 is SEHNR and CDR2 is FQNEAQ in the germline V gene (reference sequence). The length of the CDR3 is 15 residues. CDR3 nucleotides: TGTGCCAGCAGCGCTCTCGGGACAGGGGGAGTCGGCTACACCTTC. This sequence encodes CASSALGTGGVGYTF.

The V and J genes are TRBV6-6 and TRBJ2-7; 11 nucleotides match TRBD1. In germline, CDR1 is MNHNY, CDR2 SVGAGI (reference sequence). The CDR3 extends over 15 amino acids. Trimming took 5 bases from V and 1 from J; bases not matched to a gene: 4. The CDR3 loop is CASSAGQGASYEQYV. CDR3 sequence (DNA): TGTGCCAGCAGTGCAGGACAGGGGGCTTCCTACGAGCAGTACGTC.

The chain employs TRBV6-6 and TRBJ1-1; D remains ambiguous. The CDR3 spans 14 residues. V was clipped by 0 bases and J by 2 bases, with 7 bases between them. Germline loops: CDR1 MNHNY, CDR2 SVGAGI (reference sequence). The DNA for the CDR3 is TGTGCCAGCAGTTACTCGCAGGTCAACACTGAAGCTTTCTTT. Protein product: CASSYSQVNTEAFF.

This rearrangement joins TRBV3-1 (or the pseudogene TRBV3-2) to TRBJ1-1; TRBD1 is a possible D gene (6 bases). V was pared by 3 bases and J by 4 bases, with 15 bases between. CDR3 length equals 15 residues. Germline CDR1 is LGHDT and CDR2 is YNNKEL (reference sequence). The CDR3 protein is CASSQGGGAATEAFF. CDR3 sequence (DNA): TGTGCCAGCAGCCAGGGTGGGGGGGCAGCCACTGAAGCTTTCTTT.

The J gene is TRBJ2-2, the V gene TRBV9; D unresolved. Germline CDR1 reads SGDLS; CDR2 reads YYNGEE. The CDR3 extends over 12 amino acids. V was clipped by 4 bases and J by 4 bases, with 5 bases between them. The CDR3 spells CASSFSTGELFF. CDR3 DNA: TGTGCCAGCAGCTTCAGCACCGGGGAGCTGTTTTTT.

The chain joins TRBV5-1 to TRBJ2-7, with D perhaps matching TRBD2 (5 bases). This CDR3 has 13 residues. Germline V lookup: CDR1 SGHRS, CDR2 YFSETQ. V gave up 0 bases and J gave up 3 bases, with 7 bases separating them. The CDR3 DNA sequence: TGCGCCAGCAGCTTGGGGGCGGGCTACGAGCAGTACGTC. Its translation is CASSLGAGYEQYV.

This sequence joins TRBV6-4 and TRBJ2-3, with a possible D match to TRBD2 (5 bases). With 4 bases removed from V and 0 bases from J, the gap between germline ends came to 11 bases. The length of the CDR3 is 15 residues. CDR1 is MRHNA and CDR2 is SNTAGT in the germline V gene. For the CDR3, the DNA is TGTGCCAGCAGTGTTTGGCGGACTAGCACAGATACGCAGTATTTT. Translating gives CASSVWRTSTDTQYF.

CDR3 bases: TGTGCCAGCAGCTCGGGACAGGGTAACACCGGGGAGCTGTTTTTT. This gives the protein CASSSGQGNTGELFF. The chain couples TRBV7-9 to TRBJ2-2, with 9 nucleotides matching TRBD1. With V trimmed by 4 bases and J by 2 bases, 2 bases remained unmatched. The V gene's germline CDR1 is SEHNR and CDR2 FQNEAQ (reference sequence). The CDR3 is made up of 15 amino acids.

The chain couples TRBV9 to TRBJ2-3; D is uncertain. V lost 3 bases to trimming and J lost 0 bases, with 5 bases between them. In germline, CDR1 is SGDLS, CDR2 YYNGEE. The CDR3 totals 13 residues. The CDR3 reads CASSDSSTDTQYF. CDR3 nucleotide sequence: TGTGCCAGCAGCGACTCCAGCACAGATACGCAGTATTTT.

The chain couples TRBV5-1 to TRBJ2-5; 8 bases map to TRBD1. Unmatched junction bases numbered 12, after V lost 6 bases and J lost 5 bases. This CDR3 comprises 15 residues. Germline CDR1 and CDR2: SGHRS and YFSETQ. Here the CDR3 reads CASMSIGQGKETQYF. CDR3 DNA: TGCGCCAGCATGAGTATCGGACAGGGAAAGGAGACCCAGTACTTC. The full variable domain, in which reference TRBV5-1 and TRBJ2-5 provide the parts outside the CDR3, is KAGVTQTPRYLIKTRGQQVTLSCSPISGHRSVSWYQQTPGQGLQFLFEYFSETQRNKGNFPGRFSGRQFSNSRSEMNVSTLELGDSALYLCASMSIGQGKETQYFGPGTRLLVL.

V usage is TRBV5-5 and J usage is TRBJ2-5; 14 bases line up with TRBD2. V dropped 3 bases and J dropped 3; count of bases not matched to a gene: 1. Germline lookup yields CDR1 SGHKS and CDR2 YYEKEE (reference sequence). This CDR3 contains 15 residues. The CDR3 is CASSSGLAGEETQYF. The CDR3 region has the DNA TGTGCCAGCAGCTCGGGACTAGCGGGAGAAGAGACCCAGTACTTC. Together with reference TRBV5-5 and TRBJ2-5, the CDR3 gives the full variable domain: DAGVTQSPTHLIKTRGQQVTLRCSPISGHKSVSWYQQVLGQGPQFIFQYYEKEERGRGNFPDRFSARQFPNYSSELNVNALLLGDSALYLCASSSGLAGEETQYFGPGTRLLVL.

CDR3 nucleotide sequence: TGTGCCAGCAGCTCACCGGGACAGGGGTTTTGGGGTGCAGATACGCAGTATTTT. Translation: CASSSPGQGFWGADTQYF. The rearrangement uses TRBV7-9 and TRBJ2-3, with 10 nucleotides matching TRBD1. Germline V CDR1 and CDR2: SEHNR, FQNEAQ (reference sequence). Unmatched junction bases numbered 14, after V lost 4 bases and J lost 4 bases. This CDR3 contains 18 residues.

Only a few counts were recorded for this clone. This chain uses TRBV9 with TRBJ1-2; TRBD1 matches 7 bases. This CDR3 is built from 14 residues. The V and J ends lost 2 bases and 7 bases, in that order; junction bases with no gene match: 8. In germline, CDR1 is SGDLS, CDR2 YYNGEE. CDR3 in DNA: TGTGCCAGCAGCGTTAACAGGGGAGTCTCTGGCTACACCTTC. Protein sequence: CASSVNRGVSGYTF.